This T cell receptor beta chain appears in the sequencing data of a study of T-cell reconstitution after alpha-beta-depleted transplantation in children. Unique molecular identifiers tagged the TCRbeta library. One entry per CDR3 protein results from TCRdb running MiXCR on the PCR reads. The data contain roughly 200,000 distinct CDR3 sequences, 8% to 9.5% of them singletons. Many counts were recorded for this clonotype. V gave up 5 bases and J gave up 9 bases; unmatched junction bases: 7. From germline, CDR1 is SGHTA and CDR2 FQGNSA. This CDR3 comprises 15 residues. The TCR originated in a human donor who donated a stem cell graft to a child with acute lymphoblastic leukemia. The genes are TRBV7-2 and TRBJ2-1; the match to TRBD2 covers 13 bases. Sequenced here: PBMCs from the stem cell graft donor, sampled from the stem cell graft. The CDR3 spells CASSRTSGGAIEQFF. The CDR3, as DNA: TGTGCCAGCAGCCGAACTAGCGGGGGGGCAATTGAGCAGTTCTTC. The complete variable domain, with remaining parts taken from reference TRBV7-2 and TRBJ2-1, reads GAGVSQSPSNKVTEKGKDVELRCDPISGHTALYWYRQSLGQGLEFLIYFQGNSAPDKSGLPSDRFSAERTGGSVSTLTIQRTQQEDSAVYLCASSRTSGGAIEQFFGPGTRLTVL.